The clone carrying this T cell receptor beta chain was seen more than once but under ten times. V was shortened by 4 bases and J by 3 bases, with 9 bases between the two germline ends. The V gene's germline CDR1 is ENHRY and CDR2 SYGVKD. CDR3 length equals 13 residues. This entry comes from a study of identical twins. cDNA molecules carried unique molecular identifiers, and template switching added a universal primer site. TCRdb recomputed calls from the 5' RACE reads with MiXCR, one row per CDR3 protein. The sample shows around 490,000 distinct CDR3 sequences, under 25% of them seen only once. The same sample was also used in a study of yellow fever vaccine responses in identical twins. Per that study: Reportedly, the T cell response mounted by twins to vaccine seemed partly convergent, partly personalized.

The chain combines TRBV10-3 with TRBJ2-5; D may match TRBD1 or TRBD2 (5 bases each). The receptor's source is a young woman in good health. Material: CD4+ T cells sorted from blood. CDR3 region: CAISGGPKETQYF. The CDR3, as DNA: TGTGCCATCAGTGGGGGACCCAAAGAGACCCAGTACTTC.